Each of the 26 T cell receptor beta chains below was sequenced from the same sample in a study of blood T cell repertoires in COVID-19. Libraries were prepared by immunoSEQ multiplex PCR; TCRdb keeps only in-frame clonotypes and omits some of them. The sample carries hundreds of thousands of clones, 82% recorded once. The sequenced sample consisted of peripheral blood. The receptors were sampled from a woman of 80 years or more with acute or convalescent COVID-19.

The V call is TRBV7-3, the J call TRBJ2-2; 7 positions agree with TRBD1. The CDR3 extends over 15 amino acids. The V gene end was trimmed by 5 bases and the J gene end by 6 bases; junction bases not matched to a gene: 9. CDR1 SGHTA and CDR2 FQGTGA come from the germline V gene. The CDR3 is CASSQQGWGPGELFF. Here the CDR3 DNA reads TGTGCCAGCAGCCAACAGGGGTGGGGGCCCGGGGAGCTGTTTTTT.

V and J are TRBV7-9 and TRBJ1-6; TRBD1 is a possible D gene (5 bases). Deletions cut 4 bases from V and 4 bases from J, with 17 bases between. CDR1 is SEHNR, CDR2 FQNEAQ, per germline (reference sequence). This CDR3 region has 17 residues. CDR3 sequence reads: CASSSPGGTIYNSPLHF. The DNA for the CDR3 is TGTGCCAGCAGCTCCCCGGGGGGGACCATTTATAATTCACCCCTCCACTTT.

The V and J genes are TRBV6-5 and TRBJ1-6; D not certain. V gave up 6 bases and J gave up 0 bases, with 6 bases separating them. Germline V gene data show CDR1 as MNHEY and CDR2 as SVGAGI. The CDR3 is 14 amino acids. In DNA form, the CDR3 reads TGTGCCAGCAGATGGAGCTCCTATAATTCACCCCTCCACTTT. It yields the protein CASRWSSYNSPLHF.

This clone has just a few counts. One end of the junction varies from germline; a read error may be responsible. The chain has TRBV4-1 and TRBJ1-5; D unresolved. CDR1 MGHRA and CDR2 YSYEKL come from the germline V gene. CDR3 length equals 15 residues. The CDR3 DNA is TGCGCCAGCAGCCAAGAATCCCCCGAATTTCAGGCCCAGCATTTT. Translated: CASSQESPEFQAQHF.

This clone has more than one count but fewer than ten. The chain uses TRBV7-2 and TRBJ2-7; TRBD1 matches 10 bases. J gave up 3 bases and V 4 bases, and 3 bases lay outside the gene matches. The germline V gene encodes CDR1 SGHTA and CDR2 FQGNSA. The CDR3 has 14 residues. In nucleotides, the CDR3 is TGTGCCAGCAGCTCCGGACAGGGGGGCTACGAGCAGTACTTC. Its translation is CASSSGQGGYEQYF.

The gene calls are TRBV20-1 and TRBJ1-2, with TRBD1 matching over 10 bases. The length of the CDR3 is 15 residues. Trimming took 3 bases from V and 7 from J; bases not matched to a gene: 11. Germline CDR1 reads DFQATT; CDR2 reads SNEGSKA (reference sequence). The CDR3 protein is CSASSQTGGTGGYTF. The CDR3, as DNA: TGCAGTGCTAGTTCTCAGACAGGGGGCACTGGTGGCTACACCTTC.

The V call is TRBV7-2, the J call TRBJ2-1; the D is unclear. The CDR3 consists of 15 residues. V lost 0 bases and J 4 bases, leaving 10 bases between the germline ends. Germline assignment: CDR1 SGHTA and CDR2 FQGNSA. The CDR3 protein is CASSLAGQAYNEQFF. The CDR3 nucleotides read TGTGCCAGCAGCTTAGCCGGCCAGGCGTACAATGAGCAGTTCTTC.

The chain is built from TRBV7-8 and TRBJ1-3, with a tentative D call TRBD1 (5 bases). CDR3 length: 15 residues. Germline V lookup: CDR1 SGHVS, CDR2 FQNEAQ. Deletions cut 8 bases from V and 0 bases from J, with 14 bases between. DNA of the CDR3: TGTGCCAGCTCGAAGACAGTCTTCTCTGGAAACACCATATATTTT. Translated: CASSKTVFSGNTIYF.

This clone appeared a few times. The rearrangement links TRBV19 to TRBJ2-2; D not resolved. This CDR3 has 15 amino acids. V was shortened by 1 base and J by 1 base, with 7 bases between the two germline ends. Germline V lookup: CDR1 LNHDA, CDR2 SQIVND (reference sequence). For the CDR3, the DNA is TGTGCCAGTAGTATAGTCTTCAGGAACACCGGGGAGCTGTTTTTT. It is translated as CASSIVFRNTGELFF. Complete variable domain (other parts from reference TRBV19 and TRBJ2-2): DGGITQSPKYLFRKEGQNVTLSCEQNLNHDAMYWYRQDPGQGLRLIYYSQIVNDFQKGDIAEGYSVSREKKESFPLTVTSAQKNPTAFYLCASSIVFRNTGELFFGEGSRLTVL.

This clone was counted between two and nine times. CDR3 nucleotide sequence: TGTGCCAGCAGTTTTGCCGGAACAGGTCAGGAGCAGTACTTC. It specifies CASSFAGTGQEQYF. This rearrangement joins TRBV28 to TRBJ2-7, with D tentatively TRBD1 (5 bases). Germline CDR1 reads MDHEN; CDR2 reads SYDVKM. The CDR3 totals 14 residues. V gave up 3 bases and J gave up 7 bases, with 16 bases separating them. Full variable domain (missing parts from reference TRBV28 and TRBJ2-7): DVKVTQSSRYLVKRTGEKVFLECVQDMDHENMFWYRQDPGLGLRLIYFSYDVKMKEKGDIPEGYSVSREKKERFSLILESASTNQTSMYLCASSFAGTGQEQYFGPGTRLTVT.

The chain couples TRBV5-6 to TRBJ2-3, with a possible D match to TRBD1 (6 bases). This CDR3 contains 13 residues. The V end lost 0 bases, the J end lost 9 bases, and 11 bases lay between the germline ends. Germline CDR1 reads SGHDT; CDR2 reads YYEEEE. The chain's CDR3 is CASSLEGGRTQYF. In nucleotides, the CDR3 is TGTGCCAGCAGCTTGGAAGGGGGACGGACGCAGTATTTT. Based on the CDR3 plus reference TRBV5-6 and TRBJ2-3, the full variable domain is DAGVTQSPTHLIKTRGQQVTLRCSPKSGHDTVSWYQQALGQGPQFIFQYYEEEERQRGNFPDRFSGHQFPNYSSELNVNALLLGDSALYLCASSLEGGRTQYFGPGTRLTVL.

The chain has TRBV7-2 and TRBJ2-5, with D possibly TRBD1 on 5 matching bases. The V and J ends lost 5 bases and 5 bases respectively, with 12 bases between them. Germline CDR1 is SGHTA and CDR2 is FQGNSA. The CDR3 covers 13 residues. Here the CDR3 reads CASSEEQVETQYF. CDR3 in DNA: TGTGCCAGCAGCGAGGAACAGGTGGAGACCCAGTACTTC. Filled out from reference TRBV7-2 and TRBJ2-5, the complete variable domain reads GAGVSQSPSNKVTEKGKDVELRCDPISGHTALYWYRQSLGQGLEFLIYFQGNSAPDKSGLPSDRFSAERTGGSVSTLTIQRTQQEDSAVYLCASSEEQVETQYFGPGTRLLVL.

The chain links TRBV11-3 to TRBJ1-1; D might be TRBD1 (6 bases). The CDR3 covers 12 residues. CDR1 is SGHNT and CDR2 is YENEEA in the germline V gene. V lost 3 bases, J lost 10 bases, and 12 bases lay in between. CDR3 sequence: CASSFPGAGAFF. CDR3 coding DNA: TGTGCCAGCAGCTTCCCAGGGGCGGGAGCTTTCTTT.

The CDR3 sequence: CASSPGGKDSPLHF. The CDR3 nucleotides read TGCGCCAGCAGCCCTGGAGGGAAAGACTCACCCCTCCACTTT. The chain links TRBV5-1 to TRBJ1-6; D is uncertain. There are 14 residues in the CDR3. V was clipped by 4 bases and J by 10 bases, with 15 bases between them. CDR1 and CDR2 from the germline V gene are SGHRS and YFSETQ.

V is TRBV24-1 and J is TRBJ2-5; 12 positions agree with TRBD1. Germline assignment: CDR1 KGHDR and CDR2 SFDVKD. The CDR3 spans 17 residues. V lost 3 bases and J lost 5; bases outside the gene matches: 9. Written as DNA, the CDR3 is TGTGCCACCAGTGATAACACCGGGACAGGGGGCCTGGAGACCCAGTACTTC. This sequence encodes CATSDNTGTGGLETQYF.

CDR3 amino acids: CASSLVAGGTDTQYF. The CDR3 region has the DNA TGTGCCAGCAGCTTGGTGGCGGGGGGCACAGATACGCAGTATTTT. The rearrangement uses TRBV5-5 and TRBJ2-3; 7 nucleotides agree with TRBD2. The V and J ends lost 0 bases and 1 base, in that order; junction bases with no gene match: 2. The CDR3 is 15 residues long. Germline CDR1 reads SGHKS; CDR2 reads YYEKEE (reference sequence). Using reference TRBV5-5 and TRBJ2-3 for the parts outside the CDR3, the full variable domain is DAGVTQSPTHLIKTRGQQVTLRCSPISGHKSVSWYQQVLGQGPQFIFQYYEKEERGRGNFPDRFSARQFPNYSSELNVNALLLGDSALYLCASSLVAGGTDTQYFGPGTRLTVL.

The V call is TRBV7-9, the J call TRBJ1-3, with D unresolved. CDR1 is SEHNR and CDR2 is FQNEAQ in the germline V gene (reference sequence). Trimming pared 5 bases from V and 0 bases from J, leaving 11 bases between. The CDR3 has 15 amino acids. CDR3: CASSPQANSGNTIYF. The CDR3 nucleotides are TGTGCCAGCAGCCCCCAAGCGAACTCTGGAAACACCATATATTTT. The full variable domain, its missing parts supplied by reference TRBV7-9 and TRBJ1-3, is DTGVSQNPRHKITKRGQNVTFRCDPISEHNRLYWYRQTLGQGPEFLTYFQNEAQLEKSRLLSDRFSAERPKGSFSTLEIQRTEQGDSAMYLCASSPQANSGNTIYFGEGSWLTVV.

This chain joins TRBV10-2 and TRBJ2-1, with 7 nucleotides matching TRBD2. Unmatched junction bases numbered 6, after V lost 0 bases and J lost 4 bases. The CDR3 loop spans 16 amino acids. From germline, CDR1 is WSHSY and CDR2 SAAADI. The CDR3: CASSESRGGIYNEQFF. CDR3 nucleotide sequence: TGCGCCAGCAGTGAGTCTCGCGGGGGTATATACAATGAGCAGTTCTTC.

The chain uses TRBV7-3 and TRBJ2-2, with D possibly TRBD2 on 6 matching bases. The V end was cut by 6 bases, the J end by 6 bases, with 8 bases between. The V gene's germline CDR1 is SGHTA and CDR2 FQGTGA. There are 12 residues in the CDR3. The CDR3 reads CASRLAAGELFF. CDR3 sequence (DNA): TGTGCCAGCAGATTAGCGGCCGGGGAGCTGTTTTTT.

V is TRBV3-1 (or the pseudogene TRBV3-2) and J is TRBJ1-4; 7 positions match TRBD1. This CDR3 comprises 15 residues. Germline assignment: CDR1 LGHDT and CDR2 YNNKEL (reference sequence). The V and J ends lost 5 bases and 8 bases, in that order; junction bases with no gene match: 11. CDR3 coding DNA: TGTGCCAGCAGCTTGAGTACAGGGGTCTGGGAAAAACTGTTTTTT. Protein product: CASSLSTGVWEKLFF.

CDR3 coding DNA: TGTGCCAGCAGTTACTCGTTCGGGAATGAAAAACTGTTTTTT. Its protein is CASSYSFGNEKLFF. V is TRBV6-5 and J is TRBJ1-4; the D is unclear. Germline V CDR1 and CDR2: MNHEY, SVGAGI. The germline V and J ends were trimmed by 0 bases and 5 bases, with 7 bases remaining between them. This CDR3 has 14 amino acids.

This chain connects TRBV19 to TRBJ2-7, with 9 positions matching TRBD1. The length of the CDR3 is 16 residues. In germline, CDR1 is LNHDA, CDR2 SQIVND (reference sequence). Trimming cost V 5 bases and J 0 bases; bases outside gene matches: 8. The CDR3 reads CASSPTDRGASYEQYF. CDR3 in DNA: TGTGCCAGTAGTCCGACGGACAGGGGAGCCTCCTACGAGCAGTACTTC. Drawing the rest from reference TRBV19 and TRBJ2-7, the complete variable domain is DGGITQSPKYLFRKEGQNVTLSCEQNLNHDAMYWYRQDPGQGLRLIYYSQIVNDFQKGDIAEGYSVSREKKESFPLTVTSAQKNPTAFYLCASSPTDRGASYEQYFGPGTRLTVT.

The chain recombines TRBV7-3 with TRBJ2-1, with 8 positions matching TRBD2. From germline, CDR1 is SGHTA and CDR2 FQGTGA. J was trimmed by 4 bases and V by 5 bases; bases with no gene match: 7. The CDR3 spans 15 residues. Written as DNA, the CDR3 is TGTGCCAGCAGCCAACGGCGGGGGGCGTACAATGAGCAGTTCTTC. It specifies CASSQRRGAYNEQFF. The full variable domain, its missing parts supplied by reference TRBV7-3 and TRBJ2-1, is GAGVSQTPSNKVTEKGKYVELRCDPISGHTALYWYRQSLGQGPEFLIYFQGTGAADDSGLPNDRFFAVRPEGSVSTLKIQRTERGDSAVYLCASSQRRGAYNEQFFGPGTRLTVL.

This chain uses TRBV27 with TRBJ1-3, with D tentatively TRBD1 (5 bases). The CDR3 contains 15 residues. V gave up 3 bases and J gave up 2 bases, with 11 bases separating them. The V gene's germline CDR1 is MNHEY and CDR2 SMNVEV (reference sequence). CDR3: CASSFTGGTGNTIYF. The DNA of the CDR3 is TGTGCCAGCAGTTTCACCGGGGGAACTGGAAACACCATATATTTT.

The genes are TRBV15 and TRBJ2-7; no definite D call. CDR3 size: 15 residues. The V gene's germline CDR1 is LNHNV and CDR2 YYDKDF (reference sequence). The germline V and J ends were trimmed by 5 bases and 2 bases, with 16 bases remaining between them. The DNA for the CDR3 is TGTGCCACCAGCCGAGGTCCCCTGGCCCCCTACGAGCAGTACTTC. Encoded protein: CATSRGPLAPYEQYF.

The chain employs TRBV19 and TRBJ1-3; TRBD1 aligns across 9 bases. Trimming removed 4 bases from V and 0 bases from J; junction bases left unmatched: 7. Germline CDR1 and CDR2: LNHDA and SQIVND (reference sequence). This CDR3 contains 17 residues. CDR3 sequence reads: CASSNPGQGFSGNTIYF. The CDR3 DNA reads as TGTGCCAGTAGTAACCCGGGACAGGGCTTCTCTGGAAACACCATATATTTT.